Listed below are T cell receptor beta chains from one sample, sequenced in a study of blood T cell repertoires in COVID-19. Only in-frame clones appear in the TCRdb table, and some are missing; sequencing was by immunoSEQ multiplex PCR. The top ten clones hold roughly 0.99% of a sample with 180,000 or so clones, 86% of them seen once. Specimen: peripheral blood. The origin of the receptors is a man younger than 35 with acute or convalescent COVID-19. The CDR3 runs from the conserved cysteine through the conserved F or W. D genes are given only for firm matches. Only part of the rows carry a size: once, few, many, or a class if the clone is expanded.

J gene,V gene,D gene,clone size,CDR3 DNA,CDR3 protein
TRBJ2-2,TRBV5-1,TRBD1,NA,TGCGCCAGCAGCAACGGACAGGGTAGAACCGGGGAGCTGTTTTTT,CASSNGQGRTGELFF
TRBJ2-5,TRBV30,TRBD1,NA,TGTGCCTGGAGTTGGGGACAGGGGGTAGGAGAGACCCAGTACTTC,CAWSWGQGVGETQYF
TRBJ2-6,TRBV6-5,TRBD2,once,TGTGCCAGCAGGCGGGGGGTTTCTGGGGCCAACGTCCTGACTTTC,CASRRGVSGANVLTF
TRBJ2-1,TRBV11-2,NA,NA,TGTGCCAGCAGCTTAGGACCGAACGGGAATGAGCAGTTCTTC,CASSLGPNGNEQFF
TRBJ1-6,TRBV5-6,TRBD1,NA,TGTGCCAGCAGCTTCCGACAGGGGGCCTCCTATAATTCACCCCTCCACTTT,CASSFRQGASYNSPLHF
TRBJ1-2,TRBV6-5,NA,NA,TGTGCCCTGGGGGGGGACGCCATGAAGGGCTACACCTTC,CALGGDAMKGYTF
TRBJ2-5,TRBV2,TRBD2,NA,TGTGCCAGCAGGGAAACTAGCGGGGGACAAGAGACCCAGTACTTC,CASRETSGGQETQYF
TRBJ2-7,TRBV30,NA,NA,TGTGCCTGGGGTACTAGCTCCTACGAGCAGTACTTC,CAWGTSSYEQYF
TRBJ1-4,TRBV30,TRBD1,NA,TGTGCCTGGAGTGAAGTGGGGACAGGGGGTGAAAAACTGTTTTTT,CAWSEVGTGGEKLFF
TRBJ2-5,TRBV30,TRBD1,NA,TGTGCCTGGAGTGGGACAGGACTCCAAGAGACCCAGTACTTC,CAWSGTGLQETQYF
TRBJ1-1,TRBV7-9,NA,NA,TGTGCCAGCAGCCCGGTACCCACTGAAGCTTTCTTT,CASSPVPTEAFF
TRBJ1-2,TRBV4-1,TRBD1,NA,TGCGCCAGCAGCCGAGTCGGGACAGGGTATGGCTACACCTTC,CASSRVGTGYGYTF
TRBJ1-2,TRBV7-9,NA,once,TGTGCCAGCAGCTTTAATACAGGGTCCTCTGGTGGCTACACCTTC,CASSFNTGSSGGYTF
TRBJ1-6,TRBV9,NA,NA,TGTGCCAGCAGCCCCTACAGAGATTCACCCCTCCACTTT,CASSPYRDSPLHF
TRBJ1-2,TRBV12-3/TRBV12-4,NA,NA,TGTGCCAGCAGTCTACCCCAGGGGTATGGCTACACCTTC,CASSLPQGYGYTF
TRBJ2-3,TRBV4-1,TRBD2,NA,TGCGCCAGCAGCCACTCCGGACTAGCGGGGGGTGGTGCAGATACGCAGTATTTT,CASSHSGLAGGGADTQYF
TRBJ2-5,TRBV9,NA,few,TGTGCCAGCAGCGTAGCTTTGCAGGGCCAAGAGACCCAGTACTTC,CASSVALQGQETQYF
TRBJ1-2,TRBV7-9,TRBD1,NA,TGTGCCAGCAGCAAGGGACAGCTCAACTATGGCTACACCTTC,CASSKGQLNYGYTF
TRBJ2-7,TRBV19,NA,once,TGTGCCAGTAGAGGGGGCTACGAGCAGTACTTC,CASRGGYEQYF
TRBJ2-5,TRBV5-1,NA,NA,TGCGCCAGCAGATGGGCGGTAGCGCAAGAGACCCAGTACTTC,CASRWAVAQETQYF
TRBJ2-3,TRBV3-1/TRBV3-2,NA,NA,TGTGCCAGCAGCGGCTTGCTGGTCACAGATACGCAGTATTTT,CASSGLLVTDTQYF
TRBJ1-4,TRBV18,NA,once,TGTGCCAGCTCACCACCGGAAGGAGGGTTTGTGTTTTTT,CASSPPEGGFVFF
TRBJ1-1,TRBV28,TRBD1,NA,TGTGCCAGCAGTACACAGGGGTTGAACACTGAAGCTTTCTTT,CASSTQGLNTEAFF
TRBJ2-2,TRBV19,TRBD1,NA,TGTGCCAGCTCAACAACAGGGGACGGGGAGCTGTTTTTT,CASSTTGDGELFF
TRBJ2-7,TRBV7-9,NA,NA,TGTGCCAGCAGCCCAGAAGGAGCGAGCGAGCAGTACTTC,CASSPEGASEQYF
TRBJ1-1,TRBV14,NA,NA,TGTGCCAGCAGCCTCACGACAGCTAACACTGAAGCTTTCTTT,CASSLTTANTEAFF
TRBJ2-5,TRBV3-1/TRBV3-2,NA,NA,TGTGCCAGCAGCCCCCATGCCGGGACCCAGTACTTC,CASSPHAGTQYF
TRBJ2-1,TRBV28,TRBD2,once,TGTGCCAGCAGTACGGGGGGACCGTCCTACAATGAGCAGTTCTTC,CASSTGGPSYNEQFF
TRBJ2-3,TRBV7-3,NA,NA,TGTGCCAGCAGCTTAGAACCGGCAGATACGCAGTATTTT,CASSLEPADTQYF
TRBJ2-5,TRBV30,TRBD2,NA,TGTGCCTGGAGTTTCGGGGGGAACCAAGAGACCCAGTACTTC,CAWSFGGNQETQYF
TRBJ1-4,TRBV10-3,NA,NA,TGTGCCATCAGTGAGTCGTTTTTTTGGACAGACCTCCCAGCTAATGAAAAACTGTTTTTT,CAISESFFWTDLPANEKLFF
TRBJ1-4,TRBV7-2,NA,few,TGTGCCAGCAGCCAGGGTGCAACTAATGAAAAACTGTTTTTT,CASSQGATNEKLFF
TRBJ1-2,TRBV5-8,NA,NA,TGTGCCAGCAGCTTGGAAGGGACACTTTATGGCTACACCTTC,CASSLEGTLYGYTF
TRBJ1-6,TRBV7-2,TRBD1,NA,TGTGCCAGCAGGTCCAACGTAGGACAGGGGGCCTCACCCCTCCACTTT,CASRSNVGQGASPLHF
TRBJ2-7,TRBV14,NA,NA,TGTGCCAGCAGCCAAGTCCCCTTCGCCTCGACTAACGAGCAGTACTTC,CASSQVPFASTNEQYF